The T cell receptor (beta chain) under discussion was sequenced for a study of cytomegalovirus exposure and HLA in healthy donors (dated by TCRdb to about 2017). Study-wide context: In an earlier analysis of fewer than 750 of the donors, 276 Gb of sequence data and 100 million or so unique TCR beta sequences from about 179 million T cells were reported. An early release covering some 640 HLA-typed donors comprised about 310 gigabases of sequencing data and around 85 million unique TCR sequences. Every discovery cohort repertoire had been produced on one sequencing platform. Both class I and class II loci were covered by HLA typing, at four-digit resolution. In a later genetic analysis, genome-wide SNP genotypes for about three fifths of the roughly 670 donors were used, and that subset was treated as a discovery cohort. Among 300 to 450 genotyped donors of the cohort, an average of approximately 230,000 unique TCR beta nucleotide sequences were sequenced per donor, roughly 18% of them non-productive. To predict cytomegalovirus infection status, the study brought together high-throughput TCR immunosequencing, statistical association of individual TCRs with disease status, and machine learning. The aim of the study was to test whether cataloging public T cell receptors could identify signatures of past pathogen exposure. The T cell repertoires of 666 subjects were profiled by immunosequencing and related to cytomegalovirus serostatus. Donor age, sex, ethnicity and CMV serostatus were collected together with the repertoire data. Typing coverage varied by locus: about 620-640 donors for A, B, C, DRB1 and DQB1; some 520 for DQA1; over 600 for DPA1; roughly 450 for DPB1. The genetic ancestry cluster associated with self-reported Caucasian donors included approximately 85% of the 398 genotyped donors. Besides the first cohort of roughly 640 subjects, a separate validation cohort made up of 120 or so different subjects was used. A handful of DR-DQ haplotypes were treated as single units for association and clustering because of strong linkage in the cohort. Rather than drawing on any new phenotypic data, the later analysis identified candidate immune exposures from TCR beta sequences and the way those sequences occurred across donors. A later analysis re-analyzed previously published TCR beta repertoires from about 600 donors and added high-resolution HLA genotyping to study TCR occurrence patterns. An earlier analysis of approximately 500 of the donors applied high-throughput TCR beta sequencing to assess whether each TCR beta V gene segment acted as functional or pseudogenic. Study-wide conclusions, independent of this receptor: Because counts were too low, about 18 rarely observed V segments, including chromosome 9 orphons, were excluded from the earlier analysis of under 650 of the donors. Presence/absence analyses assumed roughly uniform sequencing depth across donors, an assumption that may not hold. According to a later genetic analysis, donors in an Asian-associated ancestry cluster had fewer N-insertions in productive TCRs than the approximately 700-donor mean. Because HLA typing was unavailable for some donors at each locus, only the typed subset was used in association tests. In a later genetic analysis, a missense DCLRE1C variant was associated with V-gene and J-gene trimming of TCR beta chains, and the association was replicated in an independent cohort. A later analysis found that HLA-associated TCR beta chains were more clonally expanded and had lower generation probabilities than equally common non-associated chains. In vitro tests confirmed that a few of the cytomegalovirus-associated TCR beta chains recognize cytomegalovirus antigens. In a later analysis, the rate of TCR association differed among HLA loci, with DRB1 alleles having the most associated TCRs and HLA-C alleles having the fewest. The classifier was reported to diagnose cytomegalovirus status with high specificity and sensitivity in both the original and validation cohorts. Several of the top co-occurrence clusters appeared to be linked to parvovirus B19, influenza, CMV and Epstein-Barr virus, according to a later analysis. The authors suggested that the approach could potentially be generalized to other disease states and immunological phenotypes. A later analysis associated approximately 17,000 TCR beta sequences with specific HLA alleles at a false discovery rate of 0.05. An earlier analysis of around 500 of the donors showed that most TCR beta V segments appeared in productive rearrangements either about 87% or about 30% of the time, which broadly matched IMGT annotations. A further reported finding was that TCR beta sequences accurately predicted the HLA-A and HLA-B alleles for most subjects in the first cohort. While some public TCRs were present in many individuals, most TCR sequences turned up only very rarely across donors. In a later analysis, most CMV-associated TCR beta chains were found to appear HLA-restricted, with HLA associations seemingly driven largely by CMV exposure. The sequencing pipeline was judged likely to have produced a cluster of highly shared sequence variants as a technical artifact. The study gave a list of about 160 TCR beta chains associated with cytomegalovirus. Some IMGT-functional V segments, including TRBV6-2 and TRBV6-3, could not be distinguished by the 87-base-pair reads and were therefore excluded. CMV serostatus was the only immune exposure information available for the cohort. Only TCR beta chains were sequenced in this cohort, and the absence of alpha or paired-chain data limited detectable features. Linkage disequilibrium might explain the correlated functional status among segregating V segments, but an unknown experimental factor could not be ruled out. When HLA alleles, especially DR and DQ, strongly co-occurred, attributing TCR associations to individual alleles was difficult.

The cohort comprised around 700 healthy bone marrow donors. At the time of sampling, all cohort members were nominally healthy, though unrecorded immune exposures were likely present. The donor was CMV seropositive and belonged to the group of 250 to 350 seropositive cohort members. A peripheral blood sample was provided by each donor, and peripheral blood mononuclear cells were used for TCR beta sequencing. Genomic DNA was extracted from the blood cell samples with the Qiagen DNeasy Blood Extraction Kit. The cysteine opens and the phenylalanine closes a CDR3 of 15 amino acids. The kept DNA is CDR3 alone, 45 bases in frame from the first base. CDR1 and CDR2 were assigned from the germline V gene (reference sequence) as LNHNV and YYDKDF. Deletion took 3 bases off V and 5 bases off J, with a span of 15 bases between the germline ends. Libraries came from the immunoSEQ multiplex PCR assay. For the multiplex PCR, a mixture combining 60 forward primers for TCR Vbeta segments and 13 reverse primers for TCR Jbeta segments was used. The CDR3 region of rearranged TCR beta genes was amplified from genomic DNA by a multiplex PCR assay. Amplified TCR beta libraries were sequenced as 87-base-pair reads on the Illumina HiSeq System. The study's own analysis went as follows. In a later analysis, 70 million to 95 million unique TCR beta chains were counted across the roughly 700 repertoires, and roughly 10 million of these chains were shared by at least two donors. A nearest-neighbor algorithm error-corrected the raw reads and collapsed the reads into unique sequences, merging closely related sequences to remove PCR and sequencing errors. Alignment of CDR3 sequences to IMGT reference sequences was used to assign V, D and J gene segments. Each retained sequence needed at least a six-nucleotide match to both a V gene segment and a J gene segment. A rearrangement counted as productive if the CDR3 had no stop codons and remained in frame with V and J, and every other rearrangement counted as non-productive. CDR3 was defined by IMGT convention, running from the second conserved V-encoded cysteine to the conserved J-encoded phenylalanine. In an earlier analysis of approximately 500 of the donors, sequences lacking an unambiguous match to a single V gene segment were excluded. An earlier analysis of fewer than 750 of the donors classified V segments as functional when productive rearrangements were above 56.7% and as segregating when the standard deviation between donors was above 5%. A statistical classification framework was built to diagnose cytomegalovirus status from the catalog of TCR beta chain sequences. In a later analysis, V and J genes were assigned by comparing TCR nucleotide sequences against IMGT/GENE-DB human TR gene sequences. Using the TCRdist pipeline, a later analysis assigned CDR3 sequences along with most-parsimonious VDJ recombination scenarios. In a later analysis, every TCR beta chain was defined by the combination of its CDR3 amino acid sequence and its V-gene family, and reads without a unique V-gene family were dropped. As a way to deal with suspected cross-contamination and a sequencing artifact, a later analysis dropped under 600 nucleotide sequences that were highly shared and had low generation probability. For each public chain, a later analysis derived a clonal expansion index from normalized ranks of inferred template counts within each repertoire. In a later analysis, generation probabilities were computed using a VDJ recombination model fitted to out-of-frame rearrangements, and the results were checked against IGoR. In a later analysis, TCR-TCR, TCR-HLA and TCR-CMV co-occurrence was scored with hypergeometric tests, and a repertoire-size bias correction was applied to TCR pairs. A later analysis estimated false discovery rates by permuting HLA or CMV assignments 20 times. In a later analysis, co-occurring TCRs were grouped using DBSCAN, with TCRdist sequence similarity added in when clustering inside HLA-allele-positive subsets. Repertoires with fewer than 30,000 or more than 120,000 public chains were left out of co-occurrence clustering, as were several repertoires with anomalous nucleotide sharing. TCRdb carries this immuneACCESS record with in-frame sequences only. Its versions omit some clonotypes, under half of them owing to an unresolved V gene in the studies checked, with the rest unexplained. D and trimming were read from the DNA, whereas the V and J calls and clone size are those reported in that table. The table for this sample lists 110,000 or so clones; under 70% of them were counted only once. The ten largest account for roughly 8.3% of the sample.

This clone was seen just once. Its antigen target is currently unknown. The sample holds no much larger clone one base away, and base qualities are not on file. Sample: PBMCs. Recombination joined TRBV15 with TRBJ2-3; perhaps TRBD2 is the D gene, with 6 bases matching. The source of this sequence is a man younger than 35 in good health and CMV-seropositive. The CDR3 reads CATSRSLGGGDTQYF. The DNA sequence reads TGTGCCACCAGCAGGTCGCTCGGGGGTGGAGATACGCAGTATTTT.